Described below is a single T cell receptor beta chain sequence and its context. V lost 3 bases to trimming and J lost 2 bases, with 16 bases between them. Germline assignment: CDR1 SEHNR and CDR2 FQNEAQ (reference sequence). This CDR3 has 16 residues. These data are taken from a study of T-cell memory formation after mild COVID-19. Turning to the study itself: TCR clusters showed largely donor specificity.

TCRdb ran MiXCR on the 5' RACE reads and lists one entry per CDR3 protein. The profile shows hundreds of thousands of distinct CDR3 sequences, 20% to 25% of them singletons. The sample consisted of PBMCs or a T cell subset sorted from them (not recorded which). J is TRBJ1-2 and V is TRBV7-9; possible D gene TRBD1, 6 bases. The source is an adult woman who had mild COVID-19 (a few samples of this study predate the infection). Cell type and time point are not known. CDR3 sequence reads: CASSFAGQSINYGYTF. CDR3 coding DNA: TGTGCCAGCAGCTTTGCTGGACAGAGTATAAACTATGGCTACACCTTC.